The clone carrying this T cell receptor (beta chain) has a handful of counts. Its antigen remains unidentified. This sample was included in a study of post-analysis software for immune sequencing data. Study-wide points: Elevated frequency relative to controls characterized four or five TRBV segments in patients, TRBV5-6, TRBV5-1 and TRBV20-1 among them. People with multiple sclerosis had a significantly lower normalized Chao1 diversity than controls did. Strong co-clustering by F measure linked samples that shared a preparation batch.

This CDR3 is built from 16 residues. With 0 bases removed from V and 6 bases from J, the gap between germline ends came to 15 bases. Germline CDR1 is MNHNY and CDR2 is SVGAGI (reference sequence). Unique molecular identifiers were built into the TCR beta cDNA libraries. TCRdb called the PCR reads again in MiXCR, with one record for every CDR3 protein. In the table there are 350,000 to 450,000 distinct CDR3 sequences, less than 40% of which are singletons. Sequences were obtained from blood. The rearrangement links TRBV6-6 to TRBJ2-1; perhaps D is TRBD1 or TRBD2 (6 bases each). The source is a girl aged 2-10 years with multiple sclerosis. As DNA, the CDR3 is TGTGCCAGCAGTTACTCGGTGGGGGGCAGTACCAATGAGCAGTTCTTC. Amino acids: CASSYSVGGSTNEQFF.